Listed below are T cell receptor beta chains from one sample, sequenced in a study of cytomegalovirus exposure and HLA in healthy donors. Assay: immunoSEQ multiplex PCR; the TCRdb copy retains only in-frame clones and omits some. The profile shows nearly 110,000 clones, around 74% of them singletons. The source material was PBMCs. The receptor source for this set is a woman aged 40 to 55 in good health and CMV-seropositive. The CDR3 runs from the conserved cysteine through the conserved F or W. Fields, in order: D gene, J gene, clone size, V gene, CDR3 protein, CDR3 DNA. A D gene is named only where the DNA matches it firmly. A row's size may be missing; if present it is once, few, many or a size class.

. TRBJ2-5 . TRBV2 CASSDWETQYF TGTGCCAGCAGCGACTGGGAGACCCAGTACTTC
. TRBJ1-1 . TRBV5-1 CASSRDRDVGEAFF TGCGCCAGCAGCAGAGACAGAGATGTCGGAGAAGCTTTCTTT
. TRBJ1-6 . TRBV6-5 CASSYGGEYNSPLHF TGTGCCAGCAGTTACGGGGGGGAGTATAATTCACCCCTCCACTTT
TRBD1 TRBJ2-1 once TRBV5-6 CASSLGQGAYNEQFF TGTGCCAGCAGCTTGGGGCAGGGGGCCTACAATGAGCAGTTCTTC
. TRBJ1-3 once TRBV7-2 CASSLYGTGNTIYF TGTGCCAGCAGCTTATACGGTACTGGAAACACCATATATTTT
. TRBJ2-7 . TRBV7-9 CASSNRDTFSYEQYF TGTGCCAGCAGCAACCGGGACACGTTCTCCTACGAGCAGTACTTC
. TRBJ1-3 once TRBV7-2 CASSRGASGNTIYF TGTGCCAGCAGCCGCGGAGCCTCTGGAAACACCATATATTTT
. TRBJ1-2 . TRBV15 CATSRGREGGGLGYTF TGTGCCACCAGCAGAGGCAGGGAGGGGGGTGGACTCGGCTACACCTTC
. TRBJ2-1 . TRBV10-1 CASSSSQGHYNEQFF TGCGCCAGCAGCAGCAGCCAGGGGCACTACAATGAGCAGTTCTTC
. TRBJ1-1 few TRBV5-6 CASSSRDWNTEAFF TGTGCCAGCAGCTCCCGGGACTGGAACACTGAAGCTTTCTTT
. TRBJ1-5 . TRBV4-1 CASSPREAGWLQPQHF TGCGCCAGCAGCCCCAGGGAAGCAGGCTGGCTTCAGCCCCAGCATTTT
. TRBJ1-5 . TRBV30 CAWSERGNQPQHF TGTGCCTGGAGTGAGCGTGGCAATCAGCCCCAGCATTTT
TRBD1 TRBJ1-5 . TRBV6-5 CASRQGAGQPQHF TGTGCCAGCAGACAGGGGGCAGGTCAGCCCCAGCATTTT
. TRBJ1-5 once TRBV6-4 CASSEGGTNQPQHF TGTGCCAGCAGTGAAGGGGGAACCAATCAGCCCCAGCATTTT
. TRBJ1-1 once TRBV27 CASQQRQGYTEAFF TGTGCCAGCCAACAGAGGCAGGGGTACACTGAAGCTTTCTTT
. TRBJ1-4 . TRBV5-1 CASSLEPVGGTSPLFF TGCGCCAGCAGCTTGGAACCGGTTGGGGGGACCTCTCCTCTGTTTTTT
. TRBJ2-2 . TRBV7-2 CASSRRRGGTDTGELFF TGTGCCAGCAGCCGTAGAAGGGGGGGAACCGACACCGGGGAGCTGTTTTTT
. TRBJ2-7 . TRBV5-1 CASSLSRDYEQYF TGCGCCAGCAGCTTGAGCAGGGACTACGAGCAGTACTTC
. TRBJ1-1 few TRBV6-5 CASSYSGHLQEAFF TGTGCCAGCAGTTACTCTGGACATTTACAAGAAGCTTTCTTT
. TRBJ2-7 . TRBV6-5 CASSYGGAPSYEQYF TGTGCCAGCAGTTACGGCGGGGCCCCTTCCTACGAGCAGTACTTC
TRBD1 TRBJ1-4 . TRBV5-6 CASSLPDRRDKLFF TGTGCCAGCAGCCTACCGGACAGGCGGGACAAACTGTTTTTT
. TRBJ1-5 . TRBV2 CAVRDKAQHF TGTGCCGTCCGGGACAAAGCCCAGCATTTT
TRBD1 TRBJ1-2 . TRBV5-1 CASSFDRANYGYTF TGCGCCAGCAGCTTCGACAGGGCTAACTATGGCTACACCTTC
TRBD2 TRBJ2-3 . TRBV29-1 CSVGGGWPDTQYF TGCAGCGTTGGGGGGGGGTGGCCAGATACGCAGTATTTT
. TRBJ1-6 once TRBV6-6 CASSYEAAGSPLHF TGTGCCAGCAGTTACGAGGCAGCGGGTTCACCCCTCCACTTT
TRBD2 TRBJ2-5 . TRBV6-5 CASTLAREGETQYF TGTGCCAGCACCTTGGCCAGGGAGGGAGAGACCCAGTACTTC
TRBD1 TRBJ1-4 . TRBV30 CAWSLNLRQGAWDATNEKLFF TGTGCCTGGAGTTTAAACTTAAGACAGGGGGCTTGGGATGCAACTAATGAAAAACTGTTTTTT
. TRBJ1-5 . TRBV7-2 CACGGNNQPQHF TGTGCCTGCGGGGGTAACAATCAGCCCCAGCATTTT
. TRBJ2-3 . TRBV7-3 CASSFKGADTQYF TGTGCCAGCAGCTTTAAGGGGGCAGATACGCAGTATTTT
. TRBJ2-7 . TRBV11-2 CASSLSSGFGSEQYF TGTGCCAGCAGCTTAAGTAGTGGGTTTGGGAGCGAGCAGTACTTC
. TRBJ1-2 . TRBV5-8 CASSLAGNHGGYTF TGTGCCAGCAGCTTGGCAGGGAATCACGGGGGCTACACCTTC
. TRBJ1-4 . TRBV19 CASSDTYREGYEKLFF TGTGCCAGTAGTGATACCTACAGGGAGGGATATGAAAAACTGTTTTTT
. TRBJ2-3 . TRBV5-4 CASSFGEHPDTQYF TGTGCCAGCAGCTTTGGGGAGCACCCAGATACGCAGTATTTT
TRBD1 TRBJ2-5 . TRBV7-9 CASSVTGVGETQYF TGTGCCAGCAGCGTAACAGGGGTCGGAGAGACCCAGTACTTC
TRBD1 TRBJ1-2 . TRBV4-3 CASSHRPAGGRDGYGYTF TGCGCCAGCAGCCACCGGCCGGCAGGGGGCAGGGATGGCTATGGCTACACCTTC
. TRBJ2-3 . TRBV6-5 CASSYSGRGPTDTQYF TGTGCCAGCAGTTACTCGGGGCGGGGACCCACAGATACGCAGTATTTT
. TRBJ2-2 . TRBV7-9 CASSWTSTGELFF TGTGCCAGCAGCTGGACAAGCACCGGGGAGCTGTTTTTT
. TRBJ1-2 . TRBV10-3 CSSWDGSGYTF TGTTCCTCCTGGGACGGGAGTGGCTACACCTTC
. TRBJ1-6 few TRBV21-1 CASSTDRGSSYNSPLHF TGTGCCAGCAGCACCGACAGGGGCAGCTCCTATAATTCACCCCTCCACTTT
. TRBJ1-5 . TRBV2 CASSAGRVDQPQHF TGTGCCAGCAGTGCCGGCCGGGTCGATCAGCCCCAGCATTTT
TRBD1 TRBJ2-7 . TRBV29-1 CSVGQGPSYEQYF TGCAGCGTCGGACAGGGGCCCTCCTACGAGCAGTACTTC